This is a list of T cell receptor beta chains from one sample in a study of T cell responses to AZD1222 COVID-19 vaccine. Using immunoSEQ multiplex PCR, the repertoire was profiled, and TCRdb retains in-frame clones only, with some absent. The sample contains over 150,000 clones, less than 90% of which appear only once. This specimen consisted of peripheral blood, obtained on day 0 of MenACWY control vaccination. The receptors derive from an adult in good health. The CDR3 runs from the conserved cysteine through the conserved F or W. D genes are given only for firm matches. Size values are once, few and many counts, or a class for expanded clones, and some rows have none.

V gene: TRBV12-3/TRBV12-4; J gene: TRBJ1-6; clone size: NA; D gene: NA; CDR3 DNA: TGTGCCAGCAGTTTTGTATATAATTCACCCCTCCACTTT; CDR3 protein: CASSFVYNSPLHF
V gene: TRBV6-6; J gene: TRBJ2-7; clone size: once; D gene: TRBD1; CDR3 DNA: TGTGCCAGCAGTTACAGGACAGGGACCTCCTACGAGCAGTACTTC; CDR3 protein: CASSYRTGTSYEQYF
V gene: TRBV6-6; J gene: TRBJ1-2; clone size: NA; D gene: NA; CDR3 DNA: TGTGCCAGCCATCCCTTACCGGAGTATGGCTACACCTTC; CDR3 protein: CASHPLPEYGYTF
V gene: TRBV6-2/TRBV6-3; J gene: TRBJ1-1; clone size: NA; D gene: TRBD1; CDR3 DNA: TGTGCCAGCAGTTACTCTAACAGGGGGGGTACTGAAGCTTTCTTT; CDR3 protein: CASSYSNRGGTEAFF
V gene: TRBV11-3; J gene: TRBJ1-2; clone size: NA; D gene: NA; CDR3 DNA: TGTGCCAGCAGCTTAGGAGAGGAGGACTATGGCTACACCTTC; CDR3 protein: CASSLGEEDYGYTF
V gene: TRBV19; J gene: TRBJ1-6; clone size: NA; D gene: TRBD1; CDR3 DNA: TGTGCCAGTAGACGATCACCGGGACAGGGGTCTGCTTCACCCCTCCACTTT; CDR3 protein: CASRRSPGQGSASPLHF
V gene: TRBV3-1/TRBV3-2; J gene: TRBJ1-5; clone size: NA; D gene: TRBD1; CDR3 DNA: TGTGCCAGCAGCCGGACAGGGGTCCGGCAGCCCCAGCATTTT; CDR3 protein: CASSRTGVRQPQHF
V gene: TRBV10-3; J gene: TRBJ1-2; clone size: NA; D gene: TRBD1; CDR3 DNA: TGTGCCATCAGCGAAGGACAGGGACGGTATGGCTACACCTTC; CDR3 protein: CAISEGQGRYGYTF
V gene: TRBV28; J gene: TRBJ1-5; clone size: NA; D gene: NA; CDR3 DNA: TGTGCCAGCAGCCTTCGGAGATTAAATCAGCCCCAGCATTTT; CDR3 protein: CASSLRRLNQPQHF
V gene: TRBV21-1; J gene: TRBJ2-3; clone size: NA; D gene: NA; CDR3 DNA: TGTGCCAGCAGCAATTCCAGACCGGGACCCCACAGGGAGTGGGGGAGGGATACGCAGTATTTT; CDR3 protein: CASSNSRPGPHREWGRDTQYF
V gene: TRBV28; J gene: TRBJ2-1; clone size: once; D gene: TRBD2; CDR3 DNA: TGTGCCAGCACCCCTCCCGGGACTAGCGGCTCTAATGAGCAGTTCTTC; CDR3 protein: CASTPPGTSGSNEQFF
V gene: TRBV9; J gene: TRBJ1-1; clone size: NA; D gene: NA; CDR3 DNA: TGTGCCAGCAGCGTCCTATCTGGCAGGGCGAACACTGAAGCTTTCTTT; CDR3 protein: CASSVLSGRANTEAFF
V gene: TRBV11-3; J gene: TRBJ1-2; clone size: NA; D gene: NA; CDR3 DNA: TGTGCCAGCAGCTTAGATCGCAGGGTTGACTATGGCTACACCTTC; CDR3 protein: CASSLDRRVDYGYTF
V gene: TRBV19; J gene: TRBJ1-5; clone size: NA; D gene: NA; CDR3 DNA: TGTGCCAGTAGCTCACTGCTAGGGACCCGTGGCAATCAGCCCCAGCATTTT; CDR3 protein: CASSSLLGTRGNQPQHF
V gene: TRBV4-1; J gene: TRBJ2-1; clone size: few; D gene: TRBD2; CDR3 DNA: TGCGCCAGCAGCCAGGATCCCCAACTAGCGGGGTTAAGTGAGCAGTTCTTC; CDR3 protein: CASSQDPQLAGLSEQFF
V gene: TRBV3-1/TRBV3-2; J gene: TRBJ2-5; clone size: NA; D gene: NA; CDR3 DNA: TGTGCCAGCAGCGCCCGTGGGGCCCAAGAGACCCAGTACTTC; CDR3 protein: CASSARGAQETQYF
V gene: TRBV10-3; J gene: TRBJ1-3; clone size: NA; D gene: TRBD1; CDR3 DNA: TGTGCCATCAGAATGGACAGGGGAGATGGAAACACCATATATTTT; CDR3 protein: CAIRMDRGDGNTIYF
V gene: TRBV18; J gene: TRBJ1-2; clone size: NA; D gene: NA; CDR3 DNA: TGTGCCAGCTCATCAGGAGGGCTAGGGAACTATGGCTACACCTTC; CDR3 protein: CASSSGGLGNYGYTF
V gene: TRBV10-1; J gene: TRBJ1-5; clone size: few; D gene: NA; CDR3 DNA: TGCGCCAGCAGTGAAGGTCGGCAGCCCCAGCATTTT; CDR3 protein: CASSEGRQPQHF
V gene: TRBV5-1; J gene: TRBJ1-4; clone size: NA; D gene: NA; CDR3 DNA: TGCGCCAGCAGCCGGGAGGGGATTAATGAAAAACTGTTTTTT; CDR3 protein: CASSREGINEKLFF
V gene: TRBV5-1; J gene: TRBJ2-3; clone size: NA; D gene: TRBD1; CDR3 DNA: TGCGCCAGCAGCTTACAGGGGCCAAGCACAGATACGCAGTATTTT; CDR3 protein: CASSLQGPSTDTQYF
V gene: TRBV9; J gene: TRBJ2-1; clone size: NA; D gene: NA; CDR3 DNA: TGTGCCAGCAGCGCGGGACTGATCTACAATGAGCAGTTCTTC; CDR3 protein: CASSAGLIYNEQFF